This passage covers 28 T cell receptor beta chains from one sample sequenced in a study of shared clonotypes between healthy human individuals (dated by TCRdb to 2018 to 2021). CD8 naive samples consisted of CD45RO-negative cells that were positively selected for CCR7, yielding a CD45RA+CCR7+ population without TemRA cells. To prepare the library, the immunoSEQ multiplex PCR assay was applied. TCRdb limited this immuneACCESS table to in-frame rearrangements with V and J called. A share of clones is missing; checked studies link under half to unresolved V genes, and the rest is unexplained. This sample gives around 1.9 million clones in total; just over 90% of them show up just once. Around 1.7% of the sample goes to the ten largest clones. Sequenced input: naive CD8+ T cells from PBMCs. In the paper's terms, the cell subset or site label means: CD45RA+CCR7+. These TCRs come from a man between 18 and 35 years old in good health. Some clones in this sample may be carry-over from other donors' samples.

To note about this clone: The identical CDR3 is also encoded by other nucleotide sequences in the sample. CDR3 in DNA: TGTGCCAGCAGCTTAGCGGGACAGGCCTACGAGCAGTACTTC. It encodes CASSLAGQAYEQYF. This chain joins TRBV7-9 and TRBJ2-7; TRBD1 matches 8 bases. V shed 0 bases and J 2 bases; nucleotides not matched to a gene: 0. This CDR3 spans 14 amino acids. Germline V gives CDR1 SEHNR, CDR2 FQNEAQ (reference sequence).

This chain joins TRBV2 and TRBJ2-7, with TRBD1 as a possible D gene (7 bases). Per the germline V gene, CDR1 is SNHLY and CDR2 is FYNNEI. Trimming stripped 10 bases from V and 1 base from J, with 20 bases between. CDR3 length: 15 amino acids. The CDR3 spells CAIALEGAISYEQYF. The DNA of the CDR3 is TGTGCCATCGCCCTGGAGGGGGCCATTTCCTACGAGCAGTACTTC.

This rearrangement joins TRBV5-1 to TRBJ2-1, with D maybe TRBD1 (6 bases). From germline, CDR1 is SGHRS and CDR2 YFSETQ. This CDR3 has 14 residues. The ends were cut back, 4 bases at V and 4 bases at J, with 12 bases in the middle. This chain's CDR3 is CASSEGQRYNEQFF. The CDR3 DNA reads TGCGCCAGCAGCGAAGGACAGCGTTACAATGAGCAGTTCTTC.

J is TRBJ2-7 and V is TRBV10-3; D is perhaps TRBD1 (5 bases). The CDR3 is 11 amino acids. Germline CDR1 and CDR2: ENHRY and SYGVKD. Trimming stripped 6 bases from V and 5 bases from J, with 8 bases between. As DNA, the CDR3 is TGTGCCATCAGGCAGGGTAACGAGCAGTACTTC. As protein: CAIRQGNEQYF.

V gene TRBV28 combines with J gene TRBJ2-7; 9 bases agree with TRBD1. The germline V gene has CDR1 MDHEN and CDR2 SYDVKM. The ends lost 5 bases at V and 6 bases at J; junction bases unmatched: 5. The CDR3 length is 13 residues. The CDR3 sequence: CASSPGQGTEQYF. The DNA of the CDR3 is TGTGCCAGCAGTCCGGGACAGGGTACCGAGCAGTACTTC.

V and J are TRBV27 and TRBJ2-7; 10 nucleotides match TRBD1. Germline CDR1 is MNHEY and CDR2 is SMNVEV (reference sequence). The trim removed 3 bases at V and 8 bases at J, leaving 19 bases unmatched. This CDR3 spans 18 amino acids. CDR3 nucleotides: TGTGCCAGCAGTTTTATCCCCCGGACAGGGGGGATAGGACGGCAGCAGTACTTC. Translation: CASSFIPRTGGIGRQQYF.

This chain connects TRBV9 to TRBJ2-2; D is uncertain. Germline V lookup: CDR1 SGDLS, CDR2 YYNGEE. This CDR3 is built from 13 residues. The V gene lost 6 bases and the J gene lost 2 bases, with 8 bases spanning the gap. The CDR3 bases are TGTGCCAGCACCAAAACTAACACCGGGGAGCTGTTTTTT. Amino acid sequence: CASTKTNTGELFF. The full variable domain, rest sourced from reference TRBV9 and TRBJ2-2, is DSGVTQTPKHLITATGQRVTLRCSPRSGDLSVYWYQQSLDQGLQFLIQYYNGEERAKGNILERFSAQQFPDLHSELNLSSLELGDSALYFCASTKTNTGELFFGEGSRLTVL.

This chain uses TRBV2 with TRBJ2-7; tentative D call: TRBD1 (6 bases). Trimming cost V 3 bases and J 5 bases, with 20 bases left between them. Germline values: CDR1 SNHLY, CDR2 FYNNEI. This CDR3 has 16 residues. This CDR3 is CASSEGASWRRNEQYF. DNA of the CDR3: TGTGCCAGCAGTGAGGGGGCAAGCTGGCGAAGGAACGAGCAGTACTTC.

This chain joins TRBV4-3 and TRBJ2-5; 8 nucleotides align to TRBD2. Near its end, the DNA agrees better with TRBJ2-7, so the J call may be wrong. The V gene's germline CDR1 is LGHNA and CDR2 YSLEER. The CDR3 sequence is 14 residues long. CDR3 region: CASSPTSGTYEQYF. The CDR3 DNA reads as TGCGCCAGCAGCCCTACTAGCGGCACCTACGAGCAGTACTTC.

CDR3 DNA sequence: TGTGCCAGCAGTTTATCGCTAGCAGCATCCTACAATGAGCAGTTCTTC. As protein: CASSLSLAASYNEQFF. The rearrangement links TRBV27 to TRBJ2-1; TRBD2 is a possible D gene (5 bases). Germline CDR1 reads MNHEY; CDR2 reads SMNVEV (reference sequence). The V end lost 0 bases, the J end lost 1 base, and 10 bases lay between the germline ends. CDR3 length: 16 amino acids.

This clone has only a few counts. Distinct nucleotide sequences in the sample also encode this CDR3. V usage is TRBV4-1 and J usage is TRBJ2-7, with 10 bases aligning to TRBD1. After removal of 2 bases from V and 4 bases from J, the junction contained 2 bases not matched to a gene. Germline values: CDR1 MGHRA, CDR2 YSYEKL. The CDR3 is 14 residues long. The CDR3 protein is CASSQRTGGYEQYF. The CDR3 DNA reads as TGCGCCAGCAGCCAAAGGACAGGGGGATACGAGCAGTACTTC.

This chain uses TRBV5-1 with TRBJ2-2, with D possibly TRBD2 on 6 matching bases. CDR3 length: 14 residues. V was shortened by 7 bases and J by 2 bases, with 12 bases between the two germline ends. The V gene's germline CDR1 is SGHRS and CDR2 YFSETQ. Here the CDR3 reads CASSVGLNTGELFF. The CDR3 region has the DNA TGCGCCAGCTCGGTCGGACTAAACACCGGGGAGCTGTTTTTT. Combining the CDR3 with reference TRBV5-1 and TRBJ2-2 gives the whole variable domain KAGVTQTPRYLIKTRGQQVTLSCSPISGHRSVSWYQQTPGQGLQFLFEYFSETQRNKGNFPGRFSGRQFSNSRSEMNVSTLELGDSALYLCASSVGLNTGELFFGEGSRLTVL.

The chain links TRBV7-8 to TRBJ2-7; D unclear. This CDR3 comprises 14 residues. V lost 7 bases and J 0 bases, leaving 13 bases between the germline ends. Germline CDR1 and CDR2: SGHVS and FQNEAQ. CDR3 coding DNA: TGTGCCAGCACCCCGGGTGGAAACTCCTACGAGCAGTACTTC. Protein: CASTPGGNSYEQYF.

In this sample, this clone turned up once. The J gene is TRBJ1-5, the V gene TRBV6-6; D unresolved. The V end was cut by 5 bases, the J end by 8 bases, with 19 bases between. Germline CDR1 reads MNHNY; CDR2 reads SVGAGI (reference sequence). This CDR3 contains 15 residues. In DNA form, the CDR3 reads TGTGCCAGCAGTCAAAATGCAGGATACGGGGAGCCCCAGCATTTT. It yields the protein CASSQNAGYGEPQHF.

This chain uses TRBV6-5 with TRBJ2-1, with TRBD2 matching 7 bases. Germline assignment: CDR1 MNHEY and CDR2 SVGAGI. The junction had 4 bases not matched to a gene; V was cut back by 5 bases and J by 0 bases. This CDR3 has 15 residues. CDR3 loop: CASSLGRRSYNEQFF. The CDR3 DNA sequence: TGTGCCAGCAGTCTCGGGAGGCGCTCCTACAATGAGCAGTTCTTC.

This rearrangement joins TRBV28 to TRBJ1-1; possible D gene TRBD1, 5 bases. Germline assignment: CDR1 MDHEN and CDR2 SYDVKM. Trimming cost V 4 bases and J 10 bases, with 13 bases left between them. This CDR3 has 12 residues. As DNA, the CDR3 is TGTGCCAGCAGTTATGGGGCCGTAGGAGCTTTCTTT. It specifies CASSYGAVGAFF.

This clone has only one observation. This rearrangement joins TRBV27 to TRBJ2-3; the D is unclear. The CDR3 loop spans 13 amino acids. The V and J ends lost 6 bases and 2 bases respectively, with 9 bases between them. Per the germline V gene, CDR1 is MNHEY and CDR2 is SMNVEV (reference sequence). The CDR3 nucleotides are TGTGCCAGCAGGAGTAGAGACACAGATACGCAGTATTTT. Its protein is CASRSRDTDTQYF.

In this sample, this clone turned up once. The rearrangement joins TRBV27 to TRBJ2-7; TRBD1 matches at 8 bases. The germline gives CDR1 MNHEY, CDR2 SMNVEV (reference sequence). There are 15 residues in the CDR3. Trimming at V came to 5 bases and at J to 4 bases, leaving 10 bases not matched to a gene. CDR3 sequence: CASSRGQGGLYEQYF. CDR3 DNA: TGTGCCAGCAGTCGCGGACAGGGAGGTTTATACGAGCAGTACTTC.

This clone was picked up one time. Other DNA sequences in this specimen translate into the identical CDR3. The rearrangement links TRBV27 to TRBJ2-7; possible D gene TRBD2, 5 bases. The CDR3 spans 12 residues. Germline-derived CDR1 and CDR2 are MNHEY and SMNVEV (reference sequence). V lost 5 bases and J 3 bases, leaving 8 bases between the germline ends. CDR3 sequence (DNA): TGTGCCAGCAGTCCCGGGATCTACGAGCAGTACTTC. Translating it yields CASSPGIYEQYF.

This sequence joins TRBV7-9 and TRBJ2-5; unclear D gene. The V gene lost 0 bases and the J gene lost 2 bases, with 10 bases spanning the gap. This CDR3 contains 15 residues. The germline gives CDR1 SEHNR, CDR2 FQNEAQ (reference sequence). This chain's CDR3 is CASSLAGPEQETQYF. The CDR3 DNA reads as TGTGCCAGCAGCTTAGCCGGGCCAGAGCAAGAGACCCAGTACTTC.

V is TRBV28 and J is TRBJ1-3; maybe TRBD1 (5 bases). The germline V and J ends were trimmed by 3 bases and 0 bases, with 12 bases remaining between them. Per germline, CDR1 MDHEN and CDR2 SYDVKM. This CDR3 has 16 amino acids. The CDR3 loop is CASSLGQEGSGNTIYF. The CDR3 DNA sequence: TGTGCCAGCAGTTTGGGGCAGGAAGGCTCTGGAAACACCATATATTTT. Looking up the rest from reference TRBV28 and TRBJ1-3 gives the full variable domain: DVKVTQSSRYLVKRTGEKVFLECVQDMDHENMFWYRQDPGLGLRLIYFSYDVKMKEKGDIPEGYSVSREKKERFSLILESASTNQTSMYLCASSLGQEGSGNTIYFGEGSWLTVV.

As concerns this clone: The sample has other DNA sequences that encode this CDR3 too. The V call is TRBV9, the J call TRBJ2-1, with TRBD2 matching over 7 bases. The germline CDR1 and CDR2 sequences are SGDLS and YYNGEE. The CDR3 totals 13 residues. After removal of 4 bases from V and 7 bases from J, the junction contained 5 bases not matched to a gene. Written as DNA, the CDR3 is TGTGCCAGCAGCCCTCCCGGGGGGAATGAGCAGTTCTTC. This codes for CASSPPGGNEQFF.

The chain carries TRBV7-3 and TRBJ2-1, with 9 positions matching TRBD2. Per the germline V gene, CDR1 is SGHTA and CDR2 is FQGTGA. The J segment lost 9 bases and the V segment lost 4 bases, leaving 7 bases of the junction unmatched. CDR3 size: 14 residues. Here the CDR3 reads CASSSREGGGEQFF. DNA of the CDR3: TGTGCCAGCAGCTCGCGGGAGGGAGGTGGTGAGCAGTTCTTC.

This CDR3 reads CASSSYPPGGTYGYTF. DNA of the CDR3: TGTGCCAGCAGTTCATACCCCCCCGGGGGGACCTATGGCTACACCTTC. The chain has TRBV27 and TRBJ1-2; possible D gene TRBD1, 5 bases. V lost 4 bases and J 4 bases, leaving 19 bases between the germline ends. Germline values: CDR1 MNHEY, CDR2 SMNVEV (reference sequence). The CDR3 runs to 16 residues.

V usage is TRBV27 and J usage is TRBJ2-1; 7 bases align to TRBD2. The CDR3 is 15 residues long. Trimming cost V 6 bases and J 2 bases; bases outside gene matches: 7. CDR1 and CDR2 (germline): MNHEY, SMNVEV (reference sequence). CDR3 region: CASRPSGSTYNEQFF. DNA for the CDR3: TGTGCCAGCAGGCCTAGCGGCTCGACCTACAATGAGCAGTTCTTC.

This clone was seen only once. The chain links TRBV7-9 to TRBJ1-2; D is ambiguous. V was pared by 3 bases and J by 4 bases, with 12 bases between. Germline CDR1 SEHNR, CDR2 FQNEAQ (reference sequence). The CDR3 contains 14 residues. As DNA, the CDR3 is TGTGCCAGCAGCTTGATTGGTCCTACCTATGGCTACACCTTC. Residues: CASSLIGPTYGYTF.

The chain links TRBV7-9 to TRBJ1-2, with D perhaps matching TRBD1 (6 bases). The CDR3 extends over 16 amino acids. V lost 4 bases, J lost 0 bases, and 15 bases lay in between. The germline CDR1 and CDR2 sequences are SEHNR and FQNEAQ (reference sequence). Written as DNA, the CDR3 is TGTGCCAGCAGCTACACTGGGGGCCCTTCTAACTATGGCTACACCTTC. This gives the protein CASSYTGGPSNYGYTF. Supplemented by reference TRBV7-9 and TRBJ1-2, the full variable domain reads DTGVSQNPRHKITKRGQNVTFRCDPISEHNRLYWYRQTLGQGPEFLTYFQNEAQLEKSRLLSDRFSAERPKGSFSTLEIQRTEQGDSAMYLCASSYTGGPSNYGYTFGSGTRLTVV.

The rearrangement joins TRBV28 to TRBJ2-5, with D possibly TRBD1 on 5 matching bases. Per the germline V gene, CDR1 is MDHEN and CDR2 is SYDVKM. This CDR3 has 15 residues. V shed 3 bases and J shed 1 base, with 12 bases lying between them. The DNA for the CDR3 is TGTGCCAGCAGTTTGCGACAGAACTTCCAAGAGACCCAGTACTTC. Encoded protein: CASSLRQNFQETQYF.